This passage covers 18 T cell receptor beta chains from one sample sequenced in a study of fetal regulatory T cell absence and autoimmunity. Generated by immunoSEQ multiplex PCR, the TCRdb table keeps only in-frame clones and is missing some. The sample gives 95,000 or so clones, approximately 75% of which show up once; 1.5% to 2.5% is in the top ten. The source material was pancreas tissue. Source of these receptors: a male donor with IPEX syndrome.

V gene TRBV11-2 combines with J gene TRBJ2-5; D possibly corresponds to TRBD1 (6 bases). V lost 5 bases and J 5 bases, leaving 21 bases between the germline ends. This CDR3 contains 16 residues. Germline lookup yields CDR1 SGHAT and CDR2 FQNNGV. CDR3 amino acids: CASSTRRDITRETQYF. The CDR3 nucleotides are TGTGCCAGCAGCACCAGACGGGACATAACCAGGGAGACCCAGTACTTC. Filled out from reference TRBV11-2 and TRBJ2-5, the complete variable domain reads EAGVAQSPRYKIIEKRQSVAFWCNPISGHATLYWYQQILGQGPKLLIQFQNNGVVDDSQLPKDRFSAERLKGVDSTLKIQPAKLEDSAVYLCASSTRRDITRETQYFGPGTRLLVL.

The J gene is TRBJ1-5, the V gene TRBV30; a possible D gene is TRBD1 (5 bases). With 0 bases removed from V and 2 bases from J, the gap between germline ends came to 8 bases. Germline-derived CDR1 and CDR2 are GTSNPN and SVGIG (reference sequence). The CDR3 runs to 14 residues. CDR3 sequence reads: CAWSVSGGNQPQHF. The CDR3 bases are TGTGCCTGGAGTGTATCGGGGGGCAATCAGCCCCAGCATTTT.

The chain uses TRBV7-2 and TRBJ2-7, with TRBD2 identical over 9 bases. V dropped 4 bases and J dropped 0; count of bases not matched to a gene: 4. CDR1 and CDR2 from the germline V gene are SGHTA and FQGNSA. This CDR3 is 15 amino acids long. The CDR3 protein is CASSSGLATSYEQYF. The CDR3 coding sequence is TGTGCCAGCAGCTCCGGACTAGCGACCTCCTACGAGCAGTACTTC.

The chain is built from TRBV10-1 and TRBJ1-2; D call uncertain. Trimming removed 0 bases at V and 2 bases at J, with 7 bases between. The CDR3 totals 14 residues. Germline V lookup: CDR1 WNHNN, CDR2 SYGVQD (reference sequence). CDR3 protein: CASSESGENYGYTF. The CDR3 DNA follows: TGCGCCAGCAGTGAGTCCGGGGAAAACTATGGCTACACCTTC.

The chain uses TRBV5-4 and TRBJ2-1, with D perhaps TRBD1 (6 bases). This CDR3 has 15 amino acids. V lost 4 bases and J 0 bases, leaving 11 bases between the germline ends. In germline, CDR1 is SGHNT, CDR2 YYREEE (reference sequence). The CDR3 DNA reads TGTGCCAGCAGCCTTGACAGGAGCTCCTACAATGAGCAGTTCTTC. Its translation: CASSLDRSSYNEQFF.

This clone was found a few times. The chain carries TRBV27 and TRBJ1-2; D not certain. The CDR3 length is 13 residues. CDR1 and CDR2 from the germline V gene are MNHEY and SMNVEV (reference sequence). V lost 4 bases to trimming and J lost 8 bases, with 14 bases between them. The CDR3 DNA is TGTGCCAGCAGTTATGGACGGCGTGGGGGCTACACCTTC. Translated: CASSYGRRGGYTF.

The chain combines TRBV5-1 with TRBJ2-3, with D tentatively TRBD2 (5 bases). The germline V gene has CDR1 SGHRS and CDR2 YFSETQ. Deletions cut 5 bases from V and 0 bases from J, with 13 bases between. The CDR3 has 15 residues. Here the CDR3 DNA reads TGCGCCAGCAGTCGTCGCGGGTCTAGCACAGATACGCAGTATTTT. It codes for CASSRRGSSTDTQYF. The complete variable domain, with remaining parts taken from reference TRBV5-1 and TRBJ2-3, reads KAGVTQTPRYLIKTRGQQVTLSCSPISGHRSVSWYQQTPGQGLQFLFEYFSETQRNKGNFPGRFSGRQFSNSRSEMNVSTLELGDSALYLCASSRRGSSTDTQYFGPGTRLTVL.

The CDR3 DNA reads TGTGCCATCAGTCCCGGGGGTTACGAGCAGTACTTC. Its translation: CAISPGGYEQYF. The chain employs TRBV10-3 and TRBJ2-7; possibly TRBD2 for D (6 bases). Germline CDR1 reads ENHRY; CDR2 reads SYGVKD. V shed 5 bases and J shed 4 bases, with 9 bases lying between them. This CDR3 is built from 12 residues.

This clone was seen a single time. This rearrangement joins TRBV5-1 to TRBJ2-1; possibly TRBD2 for D (7 bases). The CDR3 covers 16 residues. Germline CDR1 and CDR2: SGHRS and YFSETQ. V lost 0 bases to trimming and J lost 4 bases, with 14 bases between them. The CDR3 loop is CASSLAPGGLYNEQFF. The CDR3 DNA follows: TGCGCCAGCAGCTTGGCCCCGGGGGGCCTTTACAATGAGCAGTTCTTC.

J is TRBJ2-1 and V is TRBV4-1, with 7 bases lining up with TRBD2. CDR1 is MGHRA and CDR2 is YSYEKL in the germline V gene. V lost 1 base to trimming and J lost 4 bases; unmatched junction nucleotides: 7. This CDR3 comprises 16 residues. CDR3 coding DNA: TGCGCCAGCAGCCAAGTCAGACTAGCCAAGTACAATGAGCAGTTCTTC. Its translation: CASSQVRLAKYNEQFF.

The chain recombines TRBV6-1 with TRBJ2-2; TRBD2 matches 9 bases. The CDR3 is made up of 16 amino acids. The V and J ends lost 1 base and 7 bases, in that order; junction bases with no gene match: 7. The germline CDR1 and CDR2 sequences are MNHNS and SASEGT. The CDR3 sequence: CASSEELREGLGELFF. The CDR3 DNA follows: TGTGCCAGCAGTGAAGAGTTGCGGGAGGGTCTCGGGGAGCTGTTTTTT.

The gene calls are TRBV29-1 and TRBJ2-5; 8 nucleotides agree with TRBD1. This CDR3 contains 12 residues. CDR1 is SQVTM and CDR2 is ANQGSEA in the germline V gene. V dropped 2 bases and J dropped 4; count of bases not matched to a gene: 0. The CDR3 loop reads CSVEQGAETQYF. As DNA, the CDR3 is TGCAGCGTTGAACAGGGGGCAGAGACCCAGTACTTC.

This clone appeared a single time. This chain links TRBV27 with TRBJ2-3; 8 bases match TRBD2. There are 16 residues in the CDR3. V lost 5 bases and J lost 0; bases outside the gene matches: 7. From germline, CDR1 is MNHEY and CDR2 SMNVEV (reference sequence). CDR3 in amino acids: CASSQHGGGSTDTQYF. The CDR3 nucleotides read TGTGCCAGCAGTCAGCACGGGGGGGGGAGCACAGATACGCAGTATTTT.

This rearrangement joins TRBV7-6 to TRBJ2-1; 9 bases agree with TRBD2. The V gene's germline CDR1 is SGHVS and CDR2 FNYEAQ. The CDR3 spans 17 residues. Germline trimming cut 5 bases from V and 0 bases from J; bases unmatched to any gene: 8. The CDR3 DNA follows: TGTGCCAGCAGCGTTCATAGCGGGGGCCGCTCCTACAATGAGCAGTTCTTC. Its protein is CASSVHSGGRSYNEQFF.

This chain links TRBV18 with TRBJ1-6; maybe TRBD1 (6 bases). CDR1 is KGHSH, CDR2 LQKENI, per germline. This CDR3 is 15 amino acids long. V was shortened by 2 bases and J by 5 bases, with 10 bases between the two germline ends. CDR3 DNA sequence: TGTGCCAGCTCACCAACAGGGCGGGATAATTCACCCCTCCACTTT. Protein product: CASSPTGRDNSPLHF.

V is TRBV18 and J is TRBJ2-5, with D hard to call. Per the germline V gene, CDR1 is KGHSH and CDR2 is LQKENI. V was trimmed by 2 bases and J by 0 bases, leaving 7 bases between them. There are 14 residues in the CDR3. CDR3 in amino acids: CASSPRTYQETQYF. Written as DNA, the CDR3 is TGTGCCAGCTCACCAAGAACGTACCAAGAGACCCAGTACTTC.

The V gene is TRBV7-2, the J gene TRBJ1-3, with D uncertain. The CDR3 totals 15 residues. V gave up 1 base and J gave up 0 bases, with 7 bases separating them. Germline-derived CDR1 and CDR2 are SGHTA and FQGNSA. CDR3 sequence reads: CASSLGPTSGNTIYF. CDR3 DNA sequence: TGTGCCAGCAGCTTAGGTCCTACCTCTGGAAACACCATATATTTT.

This clone is a singleton in its sample. CDR3 DNA: TGTGCCAGCAGCTCCTCCACTAGCGGGGGATTCTCCTACGAGCAGTACTTC. This translates into CASSSSTSGGFSYEQYF. The chain uses TRBV11-3 and TRBJ2-7, with 11 bases aligning to TRBD2. Germline CDR1 SGHNT, CDR2 YENEEA. This CDR3 contains 17 residues. The V gene end was trimmed by 4 bases and the J gene end by 0 bases; junction bases not matched to a gene: 8.